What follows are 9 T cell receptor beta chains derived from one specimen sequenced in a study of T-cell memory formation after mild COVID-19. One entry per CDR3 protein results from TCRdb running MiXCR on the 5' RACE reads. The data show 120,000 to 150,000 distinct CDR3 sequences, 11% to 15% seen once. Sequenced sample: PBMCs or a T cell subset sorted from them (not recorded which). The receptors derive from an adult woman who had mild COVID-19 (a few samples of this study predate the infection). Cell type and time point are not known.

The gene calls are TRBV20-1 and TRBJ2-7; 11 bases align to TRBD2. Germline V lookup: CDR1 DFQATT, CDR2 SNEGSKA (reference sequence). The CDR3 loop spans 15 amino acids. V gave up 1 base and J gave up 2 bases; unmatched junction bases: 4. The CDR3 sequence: CSARASGGTPYEQYF. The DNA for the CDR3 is TGCAGTGCTAGAGCTAGCGGGGGGACGCCCTACGAGCAGTACTTC.

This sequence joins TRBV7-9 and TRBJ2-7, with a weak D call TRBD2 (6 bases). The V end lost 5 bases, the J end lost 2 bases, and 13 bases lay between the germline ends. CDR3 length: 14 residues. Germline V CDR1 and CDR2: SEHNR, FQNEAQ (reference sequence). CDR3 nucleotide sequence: TGTGCCAGCAGCCCCCAGGGACTCACCTACGAGCAGTACTTC. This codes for CASSPQGLTYEQYF.

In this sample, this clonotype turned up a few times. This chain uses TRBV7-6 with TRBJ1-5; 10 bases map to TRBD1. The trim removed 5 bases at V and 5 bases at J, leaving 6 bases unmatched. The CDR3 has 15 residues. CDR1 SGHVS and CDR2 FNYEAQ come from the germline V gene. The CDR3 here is CASSLGQGDYQPQHF. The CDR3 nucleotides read TGTGCCAGCAGCCTAGGACAGGGGGACTATCAGCCCCAGCATTTT.

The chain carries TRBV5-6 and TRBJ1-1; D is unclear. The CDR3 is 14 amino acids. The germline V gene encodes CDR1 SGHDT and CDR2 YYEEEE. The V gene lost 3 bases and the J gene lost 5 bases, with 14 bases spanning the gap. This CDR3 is CASSSSLVVTEAFF. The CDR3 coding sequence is TGTGCCAGCAGCTCCTCACTAGTTGTTACTGAAGCTTTCTTT. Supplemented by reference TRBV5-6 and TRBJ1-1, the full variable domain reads DAGVTQSPTHLIKTRGQQVTLRCSPKSGHDTVSWYQQALGQGPQFIFQYYEEEERQRGNFPDRFSGHQFPNYSSELNVNALLLGDSALYLCASSSSLVVTEAFFGQGTRLTVV.

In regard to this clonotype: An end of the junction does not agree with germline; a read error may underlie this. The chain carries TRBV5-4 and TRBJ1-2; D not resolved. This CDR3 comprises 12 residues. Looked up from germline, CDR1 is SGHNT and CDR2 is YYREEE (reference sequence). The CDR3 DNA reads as TGTGCCAGCAGCTTGGGACGGCTAGGCTCCACCTTC. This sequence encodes CASSLGRLGSTF.

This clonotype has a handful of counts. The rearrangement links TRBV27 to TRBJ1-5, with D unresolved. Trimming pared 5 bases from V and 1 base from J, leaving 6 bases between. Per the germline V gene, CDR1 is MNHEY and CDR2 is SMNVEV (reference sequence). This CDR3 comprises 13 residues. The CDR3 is CASSPTSNQPQHF. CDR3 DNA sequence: TGTGCCAGCAGTCCCACGAGCAATCAGCCCCAGCATTTT.

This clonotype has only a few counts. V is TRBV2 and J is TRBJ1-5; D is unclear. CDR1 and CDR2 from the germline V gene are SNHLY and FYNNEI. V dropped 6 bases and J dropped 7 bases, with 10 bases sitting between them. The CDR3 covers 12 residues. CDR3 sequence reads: CASRLGSQPQHF. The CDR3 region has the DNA TGTGCCAGCAGGTTAGGGTCGCAGCCCCAGCATTTT.

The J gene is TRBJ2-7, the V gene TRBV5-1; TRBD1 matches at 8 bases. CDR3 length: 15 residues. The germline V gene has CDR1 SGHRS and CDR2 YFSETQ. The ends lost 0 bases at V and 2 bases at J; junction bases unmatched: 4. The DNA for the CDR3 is TGCGCCAGCAGCTTGGTAGGGACAGGAGCCTACGAGCAGTACTTC. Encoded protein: CASSLVGTGAYEQYF. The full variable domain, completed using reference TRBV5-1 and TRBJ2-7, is KAGVTQTPRYLIKTRGQQVTLSCSPISGHRSVSWYQQTPGQGLQFLFEYFSETQRNKGNFPGRFSGRQFSNSRSEMNVSTLELGDSALYLCASSLVGTGAYEQYFGPGTRLTVT.

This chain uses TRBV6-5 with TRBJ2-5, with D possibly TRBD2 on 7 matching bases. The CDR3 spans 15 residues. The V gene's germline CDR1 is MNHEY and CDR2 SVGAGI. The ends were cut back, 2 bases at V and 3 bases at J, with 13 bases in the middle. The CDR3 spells CASSYLPGGKETQYF. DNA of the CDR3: TGTGCCAGCAGTTACCTTCCGGGGGGCAAAGAGACCCAGTACTTC.